Listed below are T cell receptor beta chains from one sample, sequenced in a study of T cells after posttransplantation cyclophosphamide. Using immunoSEQ multiplex PCR, the repertoire was profiled, and TCRdb retains in-frame clones only, with some absent. The sample is made up of more than 40,000 clones, none counted only once. The specimen sequenced was PBMCs. These receptors were obtained from a man between 40 and 49 years old in good health, CMV-negative, and a related stem cell transplant donor. Each CDR3 is given with its conserved first and last residue. D genes are given only for firm matches. Only part of the rows carry a size: once, few, many, or a class if the clone is expanded.

J: TRBJ2-3
length: 18
V: TRBV4-1
D: -
size: many
CDR3: CASSQRSFREPLVDTQYF
DNA: TGCGCCAGCAGCCAGCGCTCGTTCCGGGAGCCCCTTGTGGATACGCAGTATTTT

J: TRBJ2-1
length: 13
V: TRBV2
D: -
size: many
CDR3: CASMISAYNEQFF
DNA: TGTGCCAGCATGATTAGCGCTTACAATGAGCAGTTCTTC

J: TRBJ1-2
length: 14
V: TRBV6-5
D: -
size: many
CDR3: CASSYSRGNYGYTF
DNA: TGTGCCAGCAGTTACTCGAGAGGGAACTATGGCTACACCTTC

J: TRBJ2-7
length: 12
V: TRBV5-4
D: -
size: -
CDR3: CASSFQDYEQYF
DNA: TGTGCCAGCAGCTTCCAAGACTACGAGCAGTACTTC

J: TRBJ2-1
length: 16
V: TRBV28
D: -
size: many
CDR3: CASRSSLSRSYNEQFF
DNA: TGTGCCAGCAGATCCTCACTAAGCCGCTCCTACAATGAGCAGTTCTTC

J: TRBJ1-1
length: 15
V: TRBV7-8
D: -
size: many
CDR3: CASSLDREVNTEAFF
DNA: TGTGCCAGCAGCTTAGATAGGGAGGTGAACACTGAAGCTTTCTTT

J: TRBJ2-2
length: 16
V: TRBV7-2
D: TRBD1
size: many
CDR3: CASSPSTGGLAGELFF
DNA: TGTGCCAGCAGCCCCTCGACAGGGGGCTTAGCCGGGGAGCTGTTTTTT

J: TRBJ1-1
length: 17
V: TRBV27
D: -
size: many
CDR3: CASSLTPPRGHSGITFF
DNA: TGTGCCAGCAGTTTAACCCCCCCACGAGGACATTCTGGTATAACTTTCTTT

J: TRBJ2-7
length: 16
V: TRBV7-2
D: TRBD2
size: few
CDR3: CASSSGRDLAGIEQYF
DNA: TGTGCCAGCAGCTCAGGGCGGGACCTAGCGGGAATAGAGCAGTACTTC

J: TRBJ2-7
length: 18
V: TRBV7-2
D: -
size: -
CDR3: CASSSYQAGGPRFYEQYF
DNA: TGTGCCAGCAGCTCCTACCAAGCTGGGGGCCCACGTTTCTACGAGCAGTACTTC

J: TRBJ2-7
length: 12
V: TRBV18
D: -
size: many
CDR3: CASSPNNYEQYF
DNA: TGTGCCAGCTCACCGAACAACTACGAGCAGTACTTC

J: TRBJ2-7
length: 14
V: TRBV27
D: -
size: -
CDR3: CASSSGAGYYEQYF
DNA: TGTGCCAGCAGTTCAGGGGCAGGATATTACGAGCAGTACTTC

J: TRBJ2-1
length: 16
V: TRBV4-2
D: -
size: many
CDR3: CASSQDPEVAYNEQFF
DNA: TGTGCCAGCAGCCAAGATCCCGAAGTAGCCTACAATGAGCAGTTCTTC